These 14 T cell receptor beta chains were all obtained from the same sample, sequenced in a study of cytomegalovirus exposure and HLA in healthy donors. The PCR employed 60 Vbeta primers together with 13 Jbeta primers. The protocol was immunoSEQ multiplex PCR, while the TCRdb copy is restricted to in-frame clones and leaves out a portion. Its table records 130,000 or so clones. The sample comprised PBMCs. Every receptor here comes from a woman in her late teens or twenties in good health and CMV-seronegative.

The genes are TRBV4-2 and TRBJ1-2, with a tentative D call TRBD1 (5 bases). The CDR3 has 14 residues. Germline V gene data show CDR1 as LGHNA and CDR2 as YNFKEQ. V shed 9 bases and J shed 8 bases, with 22 bases lying between them. The chain's CDR3 is CASTNAGQGSGYTF. For the CDR3, the DNA is TGTGCCAGTACGAATGCGGGGCAGGGTAGCGGCTACACCTTC.

This rearrangement joins TRBV4-3 to TRBJ1-2; TRBD1 matches 9 bases. CDR3 size: 17 residues. Germline lookup yields CDR1 LGHNA and CDR2 YSLEER. V lost 0 bases, J lost 4 bases, and 9 bases stayed unmatched. CDR3 sequence: CASSQEGSRTGVYGYTF. The DNA for the CDR3 is TGCGCCAGCAGCCAAGAGGGTTCTCGGACAGGGGTCTATGGCTACACCTTC.

The J gene is TRBJ2-7, the V gene TRBV28; 11 bases agree with TRBD2. The germline gives CDR1 MDHEN, CDR2 SYDVKM. V dropped 5 bases and J dropped 0; count of bases not matched to a gene: 18. This CDR3 comprises 20 residues. CDR3 protein: CASSNPSGTSGTTSSYEQYV. CDR3 DNA: TGTGCCAGCAGTAACCCATCCGGGACTAGCGGAACAACAAGCTCCTACGAGCAGTACGTC.

The V call is TRBV6-5, the J call TRBJ1-2; 8 bases fit TRBD1. V was clipped by 4 bases and J by 7 bases; unmatched bases: 11. This CDR3 comprises 15 residues. Germline V gene data show CDR1 as MNHEY and CDR2 as SVGAGI. CDR3 in amino acids: CASSFRNQGASGYTF. DNA for the CDR3: TGTGCCAGCAGTTTCAGAAACCAGGGGGCGTCTGGCTACACCTTC.

The chain is built from TRBV4-3 and TRBJ2-1; 9 bases map to TRBD2. CDR1 and CDR2 from the germline V gene are LGHNA and YSLEER. The V gene end was trimmed by 1 base and the J gene end by 7 bases; junction bases not matched to a gene: 8. CDR3 length equals 16 residues. The DNA of the CDR3 is TGCGCCAGCAGCCAAGTCGGGGTAGCGGGAGCGAATGAGCAGTTCTTC. It yields the protein CASSQVGVAGANEQFF.

This chain uses TRBV18 with TRBJ2-6; a weak D match, TRBD2 (5 bases). V was shortened by 3 bases and J by 0 bases, with 21 bases between the two germline ends. Germline V gene lookup returns CDR1 KGHSH and CDR2 LQKENI. This CDR3 is built from 20 residues. Here the CDR3 DNA reads TGTGCCAGCTCACCGTCCACCGCTGCGGGCACCGGCTCTGGGGCCAACGTCCTGACTTTC. Its protein product is CASSPSTAAGTGSGANVLTF.

The chain joins TRBV6-5 to TRBJ1-5; no clear D. This CDR3 comprises 14 residues. Germline CDR1 MNHEY, CDR2 SVGAGI. V was cut by 0 bases and J by 5 bases, with 8 bases left in between. The CDR3 nucleotides read TGTGCCAGCAGTTACTCCACATATGATCAGCCCCAGCATTTT. It codes for CASSYSTYDQPQHF.

This sequence joins TRBV4-2 and TRBJ2-5, with D perhaps TRBD1 (5 bases). The germline V and J ends were trimmed by 4 bases and 0 bases, with 24 bases remaining between them. Germline CDR1 reads LGHNA; CDR2 reads YNFKEQ. The CDR3 is 19 amino acids. The CDR3 is CASSPASAAKRGNQETQYF. CDR3 coding DNA: TGTGCCAGCAGCCCCGCATCGGCCGCCAAAAGGGGAAACCAAGAGACCCAGTACTTC.

This chain links TRBV27 with TRBJ2-2; no clear D gene. The CDR3 spans 15 residues. Trimming took 0 bases from V and 5 from J, leaving 10 bases between them. Germline V gene data show CDR1 as MNHEY and CDR2 as SMNVEV (reference sequence). The CDR3 protein is CASSLSHPRTGELFF. CDR3 nucleotide sequence: TGTGCCAGCAGTTTATCCCACCCTAGGACCGGGGAGCTGTTTTTT.

The CDR3, as DNA: TGTGCCAGCAGCCAACCAGCGGGTTGGGCAGATACGCAGTATTTT. Translated, it gives CASSQPAGWADTQYF. This rearrangement joins TRBV14 to TRBJ2-3, with D tentatively TRBD2 (6 bases). The V end lost 2 bases, the J end lost 4 bases, and 13 bases lay between the germline ends. CDR1 and CDR2 (germline): SGHDN, FVKESK. CDR3 length: 15 residues.

The chain joins TRBV5-6 to TRBJ1-5; TRBD1 aligns across 9 bases. The trim removed 1 base at V and 5 bases at J, leaving 4 bases unmatched. Germline V gives CDR1 SGHDT, CDR2 YYEEEE. The CDR3 contains 15 residues. DNA for the CDR3: TGTGCCAGCAGCTTGACAACAGGGGGCCATCAGCCCCAGCATTTT. This codes for CASSLTTGGHQPQHF.

The chain uses TRBV28 and TRBJ2-1; TRBD1 matches at 7 bases. The ends lost 6 bases at V and 6 bases at J; junction bases unmatched: 8. Germline-derived CDR1 and CDR2 are MDHEN and SYDVKM. The CDR3 is 14 amino acids. CDR3 coding DNA: TGTGCCAGCAGAGACAGGGTACCCTCCAATGAGCAGTTCTTC. Translated: CASRDRVPSNEQFF.

This chain links TRBV14 with TRBJ2-1; D is ambiguous. The CDR3 has 13 amino acids. Germline V CDR1 and CDR2: SGHDN, FVKESK. Trimming removed 2 bases at V and 5 bases at J, with 7 bases between. CDR3 protein: CASSQLRDNEQFF. The CDR3 DNA reads TGTGCCAGCAGCCAACTTAGAGACAATGAGCAGTTCTTC.

The chain recombines TRBV4-2 with TRBJ1-1; TRBD1 aligns across 9 bases. CDR1 LGHNA and CDR2 YNFKEQ come from the germline V gene. The CDR3 has 15 amino acids. The V gene end was trimmed by 0 bases and the J gene end by 5 bases; junction bases not matched to a gene: 4. The CDR3 loop reads CASSQDHGTGTEAFF. The CDR3 DNA follows: TGTGCCAGCAGCCAAGATCACGGGACAGGGACTGAAGCTTTCTTT.